This is a list of T cell receptor beta chains from one sample in a study of response to subunit inactivated influenza vaccine. TCRdb processed the RT-PCR reads anew with MiXCR; each CDR3 protein has one entry. The sample consists of 550,000 to 650,000 distinct CDR3 sequences, about an eighth of them appearing once. Sequenced material: PBMCs from blood, taken on the day of vaccination. These receptors originate from a man aged 45-60 years who received an inactivated influenza vaccine. Both conserved end residues are part of each CDR3. The D gene is left open where the match is weak. Some rows mark clone size as missing; the rest say once, few, many or name a class of expanded clone.

abundance | j_gene | d_gene | len | v_gene | CDR3aa | CDR3nt
NA | TRBJ2-3 | NA | 13 | TRBV15 | CATSRVDSDTQYF | TGTGCCACCAGCAGAGTCGACTCGGATACGCAGTATTTT
many | TRBJ2-3 | NA | 13 | TRBV4-2 | CASSQESTDTQYF | TGTGCCAGCAGCCAAGAATCGACAGATACGCAGTATTTT
many | TRBJ1-2 | TRBD1 | 15 | TRBV6-1 | CASSTGGQGNYGYTF | TGTGCCAGCAGCACCGGGGGACAGGGGAACTATGGCTACACCTTC
many | TRBJ2-7 | TRBD2 | 13 | TRBV24-1 | CATSDSLAGKRYF | TGTGCCACCAGTGATTCCCTAGCGGGAAAGAGGTACTTC
NA | TRBJ2-5 | TRBD2 | 15 | TRBV7-2 | CASSLSGLAAETQYF | TGTGCCAGCAGCTTATCGGGACTAGCGGCAGAGACCCAGTACTTC
NA | TRBJ2-2 | NA | 15 | TRBV28 | CASSFSGESTGELFF | TGTGCCAGCAGTTTCTCGGGGGAGAGCACCGGGGAGCTGTTTTTT
few | TRBJ1-5 | NA | 16 | TRBV5-1 | CASSSAPGAYNQPQHF | TGCGCCAGCAGCTCCGCCCCTGGGGCGTACAATCAGCCCCAGCATTTT
few | TRBJ2-3 | NA | 17 | TRBV7-2 | CASSLGVGFGGTDTQYF | TGTGCCAGCAGCTTAGGGGTAGGATTCGGCGGCACAGATACGCAGTATTTT
NA | TRBJ1-2 | NA | 15 | TRBV12-3/TRBV12-4 | CASSLGYRTNYGYTF | TGTGCCAGCAGTTTAGGTTATCGAACTAACTATGGCTACACCTTC
NA | TRBJ1-1 | NA | 14 | TRBV5-1 | CASSLQEGYTEAFF | TGCGCCAGCAGCTTACAGGAGGGGTACACTGAAGCTTTCTTT
few | TRBJ2-7 | TRBD2 | 14 | TRBV10-2 | CASSDPGLRYEQYF | TGCGCCAGCAGTGACCCGGGACTAAGATACGAGCAGTACTTC
NA | TRBJ1-2 | NA | 13 | TRBV9 | CASSAWDGYGYTF | TGTGCCAGCAGCGCCTGGGACGGCTATGGCTACACCTTC
NA | TRBJ1-6 | NA | 15 | TRBV20-1 | CSARGIDTYNSPLHF | TGCAGTGCTAGAGGGATAGATACCTATAATTCACCCCTCCACTTT
NA | TRBJ2-5 | NA | 15 | TRBV7-9 | CASSKGRDRQETQYF | TGTGCCAGCAGCAAGGGGAGGGACAGACAAGAGACCCAGTACTTC
NA | TRBJ2-3 | TRBD1 | 13 | TRBV7-2 | CASQGQVTDTQYF | TGTGCCAGCCAGGGACAGGTCACAGATACGCAGTATTTT
NA | TRBJ2-2 | TRBD1 | 13 | TRBV7-2 | CASTGTGHRELFF | TGTGCCAGCACCGGGACAGGCCACCGGGAGCTGTTTTTT
NA | TRBJ2-1 | TRBD2 | 14 | TRBV10-3 | CAISEEGLAYEQFF | TGTGCCATCAGTGAAGAGGGACTAGCATATGAGCAGTTCTTC
many | TRBJ2-3 | TRBD2 | 15 | TRBV6-5 | CASSYSGGLTDTQYF | TGTGCCAGCAGTTACTCGGGGGGGTTGACAGATACGCAGTATTTT
once | TRBJ2-1 | TRBD2 | 17 | TRBV5-1 | CASSYGTSGGGYNEQFF | TGCGCCAGCAGCTATGGGACTAGCGGGGGGGGATACAATGAGCAGTTCTTC
NA | TRBJ2-7 | NA | 14 | TRBV29-1 | CSAGPLGAAHEQYF | TGCAGCGCGGGACCCCTCGGGGCAGCGCACGAGCAGTACTTC
many | TRBJ2-7 | TRBD2 | 17 | TRBV12-3/TRBV12-4 | CASSLWSSGIEGYEQYF | TGTGCCAGCAGTTTATGGTCTAGCGGGATAGAAGGGTACGAGCAGTACTTC
few | TRBJ2-5 | TRBD1 | 14 | TRBV20-1 | CSASGTGLQETQYF | TGCAGTGCTTCCGGGACAGGCCTCCAAGAGACCCAGTACTTC
NA | TRBJ2-7 | TRBD2 | 16 | TRBV6-1 | CASRLGGPYYSYEQYF | TGTGCCAGCAGGTTGGGAGGGCCTTACTACTCCTACGAGCAGTACTTC
NA | TRBJ2-1 | NA | 12 | TRBV6-2/TRBV6-3 | CASSYGWSEQFF | TGTGCCAGCAGTTATGGGTGGAGTGAGCAGTTCTTC
many | TRBJ2-5 | NA | 15 | TRBV5-1 | CASSSEGHLGETQYF | TGCGCCAGCAGCTCCGAGGGACACTTGGGTGAGACCCAGTACTTC
NA | TRBJ2-7 | NA | 13 | TRBV25-1 | CASRATGSYEQYF | TGTGCCAGCAGGGCCACAGGCAGCTACGAGCAGTACTTC
NA | TRBJ2-7 | TRBD1 | 13 | TRBV10-2 | CASSEAQGYEQYF | TGCGCCAGCAGTGAAGCACAGGGGTACGAGCAGTACTTC
few | TRBJ1-2 | NA | 14 | TRBV7-4 | CASSTRIRWYGYTF | TGTGCCAGCAGCACCAGAATACGGTGGTATGGCTACACCTTC
few | TRBJ2-3 | NA | 16 | TRBV18 | CASSPNTGVGTDTQYF | TGTGCCAGCTCACCAAATACGGGAGTGGGCACAGATACGCAGTATTTT
NA | TRBJ2-2 | NA | 13 | TRBV5-1 | CASSVGADGELFF | TGCGCCAGCAGCGTGGGGGCGGACGGGGAGCTGTTTTTT
many | TRBJ2-1 | TRBD2 | 17 | TRBV2 | CASSDGQGTRNDNEQFF | TGTGCCAGCAGTGATGGCCAAGGGACTAGAAACGACAATGAGCAGTTCTTC